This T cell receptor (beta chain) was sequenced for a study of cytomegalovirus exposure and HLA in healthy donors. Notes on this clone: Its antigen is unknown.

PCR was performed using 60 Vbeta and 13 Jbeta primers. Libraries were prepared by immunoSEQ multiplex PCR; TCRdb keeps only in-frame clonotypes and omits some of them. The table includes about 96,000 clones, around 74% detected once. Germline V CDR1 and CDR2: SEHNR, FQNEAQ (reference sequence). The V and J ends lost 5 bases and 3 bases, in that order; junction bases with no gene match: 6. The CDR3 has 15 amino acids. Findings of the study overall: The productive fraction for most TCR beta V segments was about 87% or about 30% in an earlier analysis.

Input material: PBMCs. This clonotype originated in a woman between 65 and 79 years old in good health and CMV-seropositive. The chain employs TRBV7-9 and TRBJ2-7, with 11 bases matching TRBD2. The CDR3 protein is CASSRSSGGNYEQYF. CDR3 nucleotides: TGTGCCAGCAGCCGCTCTAGCGGGGGGAACTACGAGCAGTACTTC.